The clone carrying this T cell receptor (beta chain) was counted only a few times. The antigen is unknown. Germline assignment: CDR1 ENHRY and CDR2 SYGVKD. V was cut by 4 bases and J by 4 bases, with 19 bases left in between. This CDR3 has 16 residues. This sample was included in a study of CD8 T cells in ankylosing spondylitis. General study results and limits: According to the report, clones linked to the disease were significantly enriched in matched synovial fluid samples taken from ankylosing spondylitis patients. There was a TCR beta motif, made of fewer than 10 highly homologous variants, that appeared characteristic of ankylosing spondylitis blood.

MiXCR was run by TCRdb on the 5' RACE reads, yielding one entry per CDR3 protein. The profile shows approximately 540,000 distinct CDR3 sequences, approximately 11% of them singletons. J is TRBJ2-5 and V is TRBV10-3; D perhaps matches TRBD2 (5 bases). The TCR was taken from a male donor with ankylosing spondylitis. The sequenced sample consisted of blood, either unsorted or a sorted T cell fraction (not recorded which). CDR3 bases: TGTGCCATCAGTGGATCCGGAGGCGGCTCAGCAGAGACCCAGTACTTC. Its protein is CAISGSGGGSAETQYF.